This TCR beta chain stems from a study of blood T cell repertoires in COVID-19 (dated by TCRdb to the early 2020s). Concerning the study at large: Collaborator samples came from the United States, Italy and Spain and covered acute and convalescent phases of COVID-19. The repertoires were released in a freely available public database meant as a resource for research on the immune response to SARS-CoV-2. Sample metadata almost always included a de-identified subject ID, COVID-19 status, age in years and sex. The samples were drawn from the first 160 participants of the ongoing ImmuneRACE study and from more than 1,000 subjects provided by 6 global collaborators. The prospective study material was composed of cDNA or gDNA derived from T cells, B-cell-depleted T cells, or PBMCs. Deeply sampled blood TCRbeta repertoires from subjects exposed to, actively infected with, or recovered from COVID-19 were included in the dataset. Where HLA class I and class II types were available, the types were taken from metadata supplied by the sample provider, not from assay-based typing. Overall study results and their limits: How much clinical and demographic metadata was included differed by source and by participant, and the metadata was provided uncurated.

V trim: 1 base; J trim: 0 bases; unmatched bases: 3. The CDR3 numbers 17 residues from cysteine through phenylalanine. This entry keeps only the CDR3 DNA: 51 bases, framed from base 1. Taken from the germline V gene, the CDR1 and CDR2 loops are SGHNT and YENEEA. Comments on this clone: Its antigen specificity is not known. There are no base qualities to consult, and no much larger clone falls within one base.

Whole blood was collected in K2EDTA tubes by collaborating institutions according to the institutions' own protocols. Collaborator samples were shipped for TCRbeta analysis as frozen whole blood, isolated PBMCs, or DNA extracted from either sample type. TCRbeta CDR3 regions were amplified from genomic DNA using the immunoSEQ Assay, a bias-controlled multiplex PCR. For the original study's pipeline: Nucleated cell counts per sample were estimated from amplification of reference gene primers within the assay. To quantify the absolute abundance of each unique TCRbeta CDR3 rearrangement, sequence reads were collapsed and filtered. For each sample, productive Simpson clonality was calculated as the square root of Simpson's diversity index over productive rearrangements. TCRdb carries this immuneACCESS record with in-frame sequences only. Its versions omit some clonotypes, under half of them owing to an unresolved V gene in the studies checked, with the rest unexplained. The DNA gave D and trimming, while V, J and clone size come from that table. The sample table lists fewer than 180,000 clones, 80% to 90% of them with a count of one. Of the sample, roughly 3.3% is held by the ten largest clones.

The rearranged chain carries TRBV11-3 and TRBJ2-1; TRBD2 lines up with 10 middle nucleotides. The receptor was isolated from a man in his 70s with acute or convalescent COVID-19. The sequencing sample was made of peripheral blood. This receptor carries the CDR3 CASSLGLAGSSYNEQFF. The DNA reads TGTGCCAGCAGCTTAGGACTAGCGGGTAGCTCCTACAATGAGCAGTTCTTC. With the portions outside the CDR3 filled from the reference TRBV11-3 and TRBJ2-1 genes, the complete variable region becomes EAGVVQSPRYKIIEKKQPVAFWCNPISGHNTLYWYLQNLGQGPELLIRYENEEAVDDSQLPKDRFSAERLKGVDSTLKIQPAELGDSAVYLCASSLGLAGSSYNEQFFGPGTRLTVL.